This is a list of T cell receptor beta chains from one sample in a study of patients and donors after allogeneic stem cell transplantation. From the RT-PCR reads, TCRdb called clonotypes with MiXCR, one entry per CDR3 protein. This sample has approximately 410,000 distinct CDR3 sequences, with 16% found just once. Sequencing used blood, either unsorted or a sorted T cell fraction (not recorded which). These receptors were obtained from a human donor who was either an allogeneic HSCT recipient or a stem cell or donor lymphocyte infusion donor (not recorded which). It is not recorded whose cells these are; they may come from a transplant donor. CDR3s include the opening cysteine and the closing phenylalanine or tryptophan. Each record gives: V gene, D gene, CDR3 length, J gene, clone size, CDR3 DNA, CDR3 protein. The D gene is left open where the match is weak. The listing skips clone size in some rows; elsewhere it reads once, few, many or a size class.

TRBV14	-	16	TRBJ2-2	few	TGTGCCAGCAGCCAAGACGTGTGGGGGCCAAGCGGGGAGCTGTTTTTT	CASSQDVWGPSGELFF
TRBV6-2/TRBV6-3	-	14	TRBJ1-2	few	TGTGCCAGCAGTCGAGGACAGCGCGACTATGGCTACACCTTC	CASSRGQRDYGYTF
TRBV12-3/TRBV12-4	-	16	TRBJ2-5	many	TGTGCCAGCAGTCCATCGTTTGGGACCATCCAAGAGACCCAGTACTTC	CASSPSFGTIQETQYF
TRBV20-1	-	14	TRBJ1-4	few	TGCAGTGCTAGGGTGGGGATACCTAATGAAAAACTGTTTTTT	CSARVGIPNEKLFF
TRBV24-1	-	15	TRBJ1-5	many	TGTGCCACCAGTGACCACAGGGCTCGCAATCAGCCCCAGCATTTT	CATSDHRARNQPQHF
TRBV7-3	-	14	TRBJ2-2	many	TGTGCCAGCAGCTCCCAGGGGTTCACCGGGGAGCTGTTTTTT	CASSSQGFTGELFF
TRBV2	TRBD1	14	TRBJ2-7	many	TGTGCCAGCAGTGGGGACAGGAGCTCCTACGAGCAGTACTTC	CASSGDRSSYEQYF
TRBV12-3/TRBV12-4	TRBD2	15	TRBJ2-5	many	TGTGCCAGCAGTGAGGGACTAGCGGGATCGGAGACCCAGTACTTC	CASSEGLAGSETQYF
TRBV6-5	-	16	TRBJ2-3	few	TGTGCCAGCAGTTACGCCGGACAGTCTAGCACAGATACGCAGTATTTT	CASSYAGQSSTDTQYF
TRBV29-1	TRBD2	16	TRBJ2-4	-	TGCAGCGTTGTGGGGTCTTCGCGGGGGGCGCAAAACATTCAGTACTTC	CSVVGSSRGAQNIQYF
TRBV5-6	TRBD2	15	TRBJ2-7	few	TGTGCCAGCAGCTTGGCCCTGGGAGGGAACCACGAGCAGTACTTC	CASSLALGGNHEQYF
TRBV15	-	14	TRBJ2-7	few	TGTGCCACCAGCAGGGCGCAGGGATTCTACGAGCAGTACTTC	CATSRAQGFYEQYF
TRBV3-1	-	14	TRBJ2-5	-	TGTGCCAGCAGGTTATATAGCGCGGGAGAGACCCAGTACTTC	CASRLYSAGETQYF
TRBV5-1	TRBD1	15	TRBJ2-7	few	TGCGCCAGCAGCGCCGACAGGGGGCCTAGGTACGAGCAGTACTTC	CASSADRGPRYEQYF
TRBV18	-	15	TRBJ2-5	-	TGTGCCAGCTCACCAACGAGGGGGGTCCAAGAGACCCAGTACTTC	CASSPTRGVQETQYF
TRBV30	-	11	TRBJ2-2	-	TGTGCCTGGAGTGGGCCAGGCGAGCTGTTTTTT	CAWSGPGELFF
TRBV7-9	-	12	TRBJ2-1	-	TGTGCCAGCAGCTTAGTGGCCCACGAGCAGTTCTTC	CASSLVAHEQFF
TRBV12-3/TRBV12-4	-	14	TRBJ2-7	many	TGTGCCAGCAGTTTAAGGGCTAGTCTCTACGAGCAGTACTTC	CASSLRASLYEQYF
TRBV6-1	TRBD1	16	TRBJ1-2	-	TGTGCCAGCAGTGAAGCTAGGCGGGACAGAGACTATGGCTACACCTTC	CASSEARRDRDYGYTF
TRBV13	-	13	TRBJ2-1	-	TGTGCCAGCAGCTTAGGGACTAGTTTAGAGCAGTTCTTC	CASSLGTSLEQFF
TRBV6-2/TRBV6-3	-	15	TRBJ2-6	-	TGTGCCAGCAGTTATCCCCCCCCCGGGGCCAACGTCCTGACTTTC	CASSYPPPGANVLTF
TRBV5-5	TRBD1	13	TRBJ2-5	once	TGTGCCAGCACCTTGGACAGGGGAGAGACCCAGTACTTC	CASTLDRGETQYF
TRBV20-1	-	15	TRBJ1-5	many	TGCAGTGCTTCTACAGGGTATTATAGCAATCAGCCCCAGCATTTT	CSASTGYYSNQPQHF
TRBV29-1	-	13	TRBJ2-7	few	TGCAGCGTTGACGTGGACACCGGATACGAGCAGTACTTC	CSVDVDTGYEQYF
TRBV6-5	TRBD1	16	TRBJ2-3	-	TGTGCCAGCAGTTACAATAGGGGGCTTAACACAGATACGCAGTATTTT	CASSYNRGLNTDTQYF
TRBV20-1	TRBD1	17	TRBJ1-1	few	TGCAGTGCCACCGGGGGGAGGACAGGGTCTTTGGGCACTGAAGCTTTCTTT	CSATGGRTGSLGTEAFF
TRBV12-3/TRBV12-4	TRBD2	17	TRBJ2-1	many	TGTGCCAGCAGTCTATTAGCGGGGCATGCCGGGGACGATGAGCAGTTCTTC	CASSLLAGHAGDDEQFF
TRBV9	TRBD2	15	TRBJ2-5	few	TGTGCCAGCAACCTAGCGGGGGGCCTCCAAGAGACCCAGTACTTC	CASNLAGGLQETQYF
TRBV15	-	15	TRBJ2-3	-	TGTGCCACCAGCAGAGGAGGGGGAAGCACAGATACGCAGTATTTT	CATSRGGGSTDTQYF
TRBV20-1	-	15	TRBJ1-5	-	TGCAGTGCTTTCGACAGCCGGAGGGGCAATCAGCCCCAGCATTTT	CSAFDSRRGNQPQHF
TRBV27	TRBD2	13	TRBJ2-1	few	TGTGCCAGCTCCTCCGGACTAGACGTTGAGCAGTTCTTC	CASSSGLDVEQFF
TRBV10-3	-	12	TRBJ2-4	many	TGTGCCATCAGTGCTTACAAAAACATTCAGTACTTC	CAISAYKNIQYF
TRBV6-5	TRBD1	16	TRBJ1-3	-	TGTGCCAGCAGTTCCATACAGGGGGCGACTGGAAACACCATATATTTT	CASSSIQGATGNTIYF
TRBV12-3/TRBV12-4	-	13	TRBJ2-1	many	TGTGCCAGCAGCGGAAGGTCCTACAATGAGCAGTTCTTC	CASSGRSYNEQFF
TRBV20-1	-	13	TRBJ2-7	few	TGCAGTGCTGCCTGGGACACCCCCTACGAGCAGTACTTC	CSAAWDTPYEQYF
TRBV24-1	-	16	TRBJ1-3	few	TGTGCCACCAGTGATTCGCAAGGGACCTTTGGAAACACCATATATTTT	CATSDSQGTFGNTIYF
TRBV4-1	TRBD1	16	TRBJ2-1	many	TGCGCCAGCAGCCAACCAGGACAGGGGCGATACAATGAGCAGTTCTTC	CASSQPGQGRYNEQFF
TRBV7-2	-	17	TRBJ1-4	few	TGTGCCAGCAGCTTCATACCCTCTGGGACCTCGAGCGAAAAACTGTTTTTT	CASSFIPSGTSSEKLFF
TRBV6-5	-	16	TRBJ2-5	-	TGTGCCAGCAGTTACTCCGGGGGTCCAAGGAGAGAGACCCAGTACTTC	CASSYSGGPRRETQYF
TRBV29-1	-	13	TRBJ1-3	-	TGCAGCGTTGTCAAGGACAGAGGAAACACCATATATTTT	CSVVKDRGNTIYF
TRBV7-9	-	15	TRBJ2-1	-	TGTTCCAGCAGCTTAAGCGGGTATTCCCTCAATGAGCAGTTCTTC	CSSSLSGYSLNEQFF
TRBV2	-	15	TRBJ2-2	few	TGTGCCAGCAGTGCGGCAGGGGCCTACACCGGGGAGCTGTTTTTT	CASSAAGAYTGELFF
TRBV4-2	TRBD2	17	TRBJ2-3	-	TGTGCCAGCAGCCAAAAGGTACTAGCGGGAGAGGGAGATACGCAGTATTTT	CASSQKVLAGEGDTQYF
TRBV27	TRBD1	15	TRBJ1-2	few	TGTGCCAGCAGTTTCAGACAGGGCGGATACTATGGCTACACCTTC	CASSFRQGGYYGYTF
TRBV29-1	-	12	TRBJ2-4	few	TGCAGCGTGGAGGGACAGAGTAACATTCAGTACTTC	CSVEGQSNIQYF
TRBV5-1	-	13	TRBJ2-1	many	TGCGCCAGCAGCCCTACTAGGTTCAATGAGCAGTTCTTC	CASSPTRFNEQFF
TRBV6-1	-	13	TRBJ1-2	-	TGTGCCAGCAGCACCGGGACGAGGGGTGGCTACACCTTC	CASSTGTRGGYTF
TRBV6-2/TRBV6-3	TRBD1	15	TRBJ2-7	-	TGTGCCAGCAGTTACCACCGGGACAGAGACTACGAGCAGTACTTC	CASSYHRDRDYEQYF
TRBV20-1	-	13	TRBJ2-7	few	TGCAGTGCTAGATCGCGACAGGAGTACGAGCAGTACTTC	CSARSRQEYEQYF
TRBV5-4	TRBD2	13	TRBJ2-5	-	TGTGCCAGCAGCTTGAGCGGGAGGGAGACCCAGTACTTC	CASSLSGRETQYF
TRBV18	TRBD2	19	TRBJ2-2	few	TGTGCCAGCTCACCTCTCGAATTTAGCGGGAGTACGAACACCGGGGAGCTGTTTTTT	CASSPLEFSGSTNTGELFF
TRBV24-1	TRBD2	16	TRBJ2-5	-	TGTGCCACCAGTGACCCCGGACTAGCGGGGGGGGAGACCCAGTACTTC	CATSDPGLAGGETQYF
TRBV7-2	TRBD1	15	TRBJ1-3	-	TGTGCCAGCAGCTTGGGGGGGACAGTTGGAAACACCATATATTTT	CASSLGGTVGNTIYF
TRBV6-1	-	10	TRBJ2-1	-	TGTGCCAGCAGTGCCAATGAGCAGTTCTTC	CASSANEQFF
TRBV5-1	-	13	TRBJ1-2	many	TGCGCCAGCAGCCCCGGACAGTTAGAAGGCTACACCTTC	CASSPGQLEGYTF
TRBV12-3/TRBV12-4	-	12	TRBJ1-2	-	TGTGCCAGCAGGCACAGGGAGAATGGCTACACCTTC	CASRHRENGYTF
TRBV20-1	-	12	TRBJ2-7	-	TGCAGCCTCCAAGGCCACTCCTACGAGCAGTACTTC	CSLQGHSYEQYF
TRBV12-3/TRBV12-4	TRBD2	15	TRBJ2-1	few	TGTGCCAGCAGACCCAGCGGGAGGGCCGGAAATGAGCAGTTCTTC	CASRPSGRAGNEQFF
TRBV4-2	TRBD1	15	TRBJ2-1	-	TGTGCCAGCAGCCCGCTTGACAGGGTCCAATATGAGCAGTTCTTC	CASSPLDRVQYEQFF
TRBV27	-	13	TRBJ2-7	few	TGTGCCAGCAGTCTAGGGCCCCACTACGAGCAGTACTTC	CASSLGPHYEQYF